A selection of T cell receptor beta chains follows, all from one sample in a study of blood T cells in healthy people across ages. TCRdb itself ran the 5' RACE reads through MiXCR, one entry per CDR3 protein. The sample shows 910,000 or so distinct CDR3 sequences, roughly 51% of them seen only once. What was sequenced was blood. The receptors come from a woman aged 55-69 years in good health. The CDR3 runs from the conserved cysteine through the conserved F or W.

CDR3,V,length,J
CASSQKTGVIVDNEQFF,TRBV5-1,17,TRBJ2-1
CASNRGTGAYNEQFF,TRBV2,15,TRBJ2-1
CASISGGREYF,TRBV27,11,TRBJ2-7
CASSSGQLYF,TRBV12-3/TRBV12-4,10,TRBJ2-7
CASSYEGAETQYF,TRBV5-1,13,TRBJ2-5
CASSLVAGSVGDTQYF,TRBV7-9,16,TRBJ2-3
CASFQNDQETQYF,TRBV7-8,13,-
CASSKKSKDSSTDTQYF,TRBV6-1,17,TRBJ2-3
CSARTRRGQETQYF,TRBV20-1,14,TRBJ2-5
CASRARVNEQFF,TRBV28,12,TRBJ2-1
CASSFGADSYEQYF,TRBV7-9,14,TRBJ2-7